This record concerns one T cell receptor beta chain sequence. Its antigen is still unknown. This record belongs to a study of cytomegalovirus exposure and HLA in healthy donors. The trim removed 5 bases at V and 3 bases at J, leaving 7 bases unmatched. This CDR3 is 14 amino acids long. The germline gives CDR1 MDHEN, CDR2 SYDVKM. PCR employed 60 Vbeta and 13 Jbeta primers. Repertoires were generated with immunoSEQ multiplex PCR, while TCRdb's copy carries only in-frame clones and drops some. Altogether about 150,000 clones are present, about 74% being singletons, with the ten largest covering approximately 4%. Study-level results: It has been reported that TCR beta sequences accurately predicted the HLA-A and HLA-B alleles of most subjects. In the analysis, some V segments, TRBV6-2 and TRBV6-3 included, were excluded as indistinguishable.

V is TRBV28 and J is TRBJ2-7, with 7 bases lining up with TRBD1. This clonotype was obtained from a middle-aged woman in good health and CMV-seronegative. Sequenced sample: PBMCs. The CDR3 DNA follows: TGTGCCAGCAGTCCTGGTCAGGGGGTCTACGAGCAGTACTTC. Translation gives CASSPGQGVYEQYF.